This entry is about one T cell receptor beta chain. The target of this receptor is not known. Base qualities are not at hand, and no much larger clone is one base apart. These data belong to a study of shared clonotypes between healthy human individuals (dated by TCRdb to 2020 to 2021). For the wider study: The cohort comprised two women and a few men aged 18 to 49 years. For each donor, CD4 naive and CD4 memory were each run on three plates, CD8 naive on two plates, and CD8 memory on one plate. Blood TCR repertoires of roughly 5 healthy adults were deeply sequenced to estimate repertoire size and the extent of clonotype sharing between individuals. Libraries were prepared and TCR repertoires were sequenced by different laboratories using diverse techniques, in order to increase sequencing depth and limit assay-specific biases. Each donor's leukapheresis produced roughly between roughly 0.94 and 9.5 billion PBMCs.

V and J are trimmed by 4 bases and 5 bases, and the gene matches miss 7 bases of the junction. CDR1 and CDR2, looked up from the germline V gene, are SGDLS and YYNGEE. The CDR3 holds 15 amino acids from the cysteine to the phenylalanine. Kept here is only the CDR3 DNA, which spans 45 bases and is read in frame from base 1. The donors were healthy, HIV-negative adults who had no recently reported acute infections or vaccinations. All donors were Caucasian adults living in Nashville, Tennessee, USA. CD4+ T cells were enriched by magnetic negative selection; naive cells were then positively selected on CD45RA, and the negative fraction formed the memory subset. Blood was obtained by leukapheresis, after which PBMCs were separated by Ficoll-Histopaque density gradient centrifugation and cryopreserved in liquid nitrogen vapor phase. Analytical flow cytometry was used to check the purity and quantity of each magnetically sorted T cell population. From each sorted fraction, genomic DNA was isolated and quantified by UV absorbance on a Nanodrop 2000c.

Paper-wide results and their limitations: Rarefaction of sorted-subset datasets indicated incomplete sequencing despite the large sequencing depth. Pairwise subsampling indicated that sequencing depth was expected to affect the degree of clonotype sharing among donors. Estimated clonotype richness was generally larger for naive than for memory subsets. Compared with non-shared clonotypes, clonotypes shared by all four sorted-subset donors had higher generation probabilities. Sampling was restricted to blood, and TCR repertoires in tissues likely differ from the TCR repertoires found in blood. Sharing across a handful of donors was observed for about 5% of naive CD4, 3% to 3.5% of naive CD8, about 2.5% of memory CD4, and roughly 0.4% of memory CD8 clonotypes. The small number of donors limited the genetic and exposure-history diversity represented.

Using the deep immunoSEQ assay, TCR CDR3 regions were amplified from genomic DNA by multiplex PCR. For each cell subset, the extracted genomic DNA was distributed evenly across all wells of several immunoSEQ 96-well plates, and each plate served as one replicate. For sorted subsets, around 200 ng genomic DNA, equal to 30,000 to 35,000 T cell genomes, was loaded into each replicate PCR. The purified libraries were quantified using a Qubit 3.0 fluorometer, sized with a Bioanalyzer 2100, and then quantified again using the KAPA Library Quantification kit. A separate single-read 150-cycle Illumina NextSeq 550 flow cell was used to sequence each immunoSEQ 96-well plate. In the authors' own workflow: Because only junctional sequences without quality scores were contained in the immunoSEQ output, filtering matching that applied to full-length reads could not be performed. To assign V/J genes and CDR3, sequences were annotated using PyIR, a Python wrapper for IgBLAST v1.9, with IMGT germline references. Reads were filtered out if the reads had weak V/J assignments (E-value above 1e-6), no CDR3, stop codons, out-of-frame junctions, or ambiguous translated residues. V3J clonotypes were defined as sequences sharing the same inferred V gene, J gene, and CDR3 amino acid sequence. The percentage overlap between two repertoires was calculated by dividing the number of shared unique clonotypes by the size of the smaller repertoire. Repertoire richness was assessed with RTK rarefaction, the Chao1 estimator, and Recon v2.1 estimates of unobserved clonotypes. Generation probabilities were computed with OLGA for all TCRbeta clonotypes obtained by the gDNA method from several donors. The clones in this table, taken by TCRdb from immuneACCESS, are in-frame only. Not every clone is retained; where verified, under half of the shortfall comes from an unresolved V gene, and the cause of the rest is unknown. For V, J and clone size, that table is used; D and trimming come from the DNA. The sample table shows approximately 740,000 clones, and under 80% are seen once. The ten largest clonotypes hold over 1.5% of the sample.

The clonotype comes from a woman aged 30 to 39 in good health. Sequencing input: memory CD4+ T cells sorted from blood. The intended sense of this specimen's cell subset or site label: CD45RA-negative fraction. This receptor chain uses TRBV9 and TRBJ1-4; 8 central nucleotides agree with TRBD1. The DNA sequence is TGTGCCAGCAGCCCTAGCCGGGACAGGAATGAAAAACTGTTTTTT. This sequence encodes CASSPSRDRNEKLFF. Extended through the reference TRBV9 and TRBJ1-4 proteins, this CDR3 yields the full variable domain: DSGVTQTPKHLITATGQRVTLRCSPRSGDLSVYWYQQSLDQGLQFLIQYYNGEERAKGNILERFSAQQFPDLHSELNLSSLELGDSALYFCASSPSRDRNEKLFFGSGTQLSVL.